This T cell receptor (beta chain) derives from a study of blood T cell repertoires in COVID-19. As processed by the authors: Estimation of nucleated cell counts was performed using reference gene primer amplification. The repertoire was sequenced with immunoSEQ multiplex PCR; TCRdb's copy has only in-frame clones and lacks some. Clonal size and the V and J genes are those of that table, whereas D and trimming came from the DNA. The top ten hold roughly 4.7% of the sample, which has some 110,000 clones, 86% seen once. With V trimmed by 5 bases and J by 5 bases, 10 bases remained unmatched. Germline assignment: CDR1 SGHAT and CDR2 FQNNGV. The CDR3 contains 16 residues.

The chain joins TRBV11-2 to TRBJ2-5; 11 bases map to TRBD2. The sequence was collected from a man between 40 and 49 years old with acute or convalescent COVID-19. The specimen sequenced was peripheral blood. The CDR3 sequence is CASSLSSGRAYETQYF. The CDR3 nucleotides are TGTGCCAGCAGCCTAAGTAGCGGGAGGGCCTACGAGACCCAGTACTTC.